The next 22 T cell receptor beta chains were all read from a single sample in a study of blood T cells in healthy people across ages (dated by TCRdb to between 2014 and 2016). The library came from 5' RACE. The reads were generated on an Illumina HiSeq 2500. A second roughly 7 to 12 cycle PCR used a sample-barcoded 5' primer and a J-beta primer mix. TCRdb passed the public sequencing reads through fastp at Q25 and MiXCR, retaining productive beta sequences. Each CDR3 protein appears once, grouped with its most common genes and DNA. Recorded for this sample are 450,000 to 700,000 distinct CDR3 sequences; 25% to 30% of them occurred a single time. The ten largest make up under 20% of the sample. Sequenced: blood. These receptors came from a woman aged 70 to 79 in good health.

V is TRBV29-1 and J is TRBJ1-5, with D perhaps matching TRBD1 (5 bases). The CDR3 contains 12 residues. The V end was cut by 7 bases, the J end by 5 bases, with 12 bases between. Germline V gene lookup returns CDR1 SQVTM and CDR2 ANQGSEA. CDR3 nucleotide sequence: TGCAGCGCGGGGGACGGAGATCAGCCCCAGCATTTT. Amino acid sequence: CSAGDGDQPQHF.

The V call is TRBV25-1, the J call TRBJ2-5, with D hard to call. The assigned J gene may be wrong: the sequence end matches TRBJ2-1 better. CDR3 length equals 13 residues. In germline, CDR1 is MGHDK, CDR2 SYGVNS. The CDR3 DNA reads TGTGCCAGCAGTGGGCCAAGAGGCCATGAGCAGTTCTTC. This encodes CASSGPRGHEQFF.

The gene calls are TRBV27 and TRBJ2-1; the D gene could be TRBD1 or TRBD2 (6 bases each). The CDR3 length is 14 residues. Trimming took 6 bases from V and 6 from J, leaving 15 bases between them. Germline lookup yields CDR1 MNHEY and CDR2 SMNVEV (reference sequence). The CDR3 reads CASREGGAFNEQFF. The DNA for the CDR3 is TGTGCCAGCAGAGAGGGGGGCGCTTTCAATGAGCAGTTCTTC.

Comment on this clonotype: At one of its ends the junction is not consistent with the germline gene, which may arise from a read error. The rearrangement uses TRBV7-9 and TRBJ2-5; D may correspond to TRBD1 or TRBD2 (5 bases each). The J call may be incorrect, as the DNA end agrees better with TRBJ2-1. This CDR3 comprises 14 residues. CDR1 is SEHNR, CDR2 FQNEAQ, per germline (reference sequence). CDR3 nucleotides: TGTGCCTGCAGCTGGGACCTATCCTACAATGAGCAGTTCTTC. Its protein is CACSWDLSYNEQFF.

This clonotype has more than one count but fewer than ten. The chain has TRBV6-2 or TRBV6-3 and TRBJ2-7, with 10 positions matching TRBD1. Trimming at V came to 6 bases and at J to 0 bases, leaving 11 bases not matched to a gene. There are 17 residues in the CDR3. Germline V gene sequence: CDR1 MNHEY, CDR2 SVGEGT. The CDR3 coding sequence is TGTGCCAGCAGATCGACAGGGGGCGGAAGGAGCTCCTACGAGCAGTACTTC. This encodes CASRSTGGGRSSYEQYF.

This sequence joins TRBV11-3 and TRBJ1-1; D might be TRBD1 (5 bases). The V end lost 5 bases, the J end lost 10 bases, and 26 bases lay between the germline ends. Germline values: CDR1 SGHNT, CDR2 YENEEA. This CDR3 contains 16 residues. This chain's CDR3 is CASSKPTAGESRVAFF. The CDR3 DNA reads TGTGCCAGCAGCAAACCCACCGCGGGAGAGTCCAGGGTAGCTTTCTTT.

The chain couples TRBV10-3 to TRBJ1-4; D call uncertain. The V gene lost 2 bases and the J gene lost 0 bases, with 10 bases spanning the gap. CDR3 size: 16 residues. Germline assignment: CDR1 ENHRY and CDR2 SYGVKD. The CDR3 nucleotides read TGTGCCATCAGTGAGCATGGAGCTGCAACTAATGAAAAACTGTTTTTT. It translates to CAISEHGAATNEKLFF.

In this sample, this clonotype turned up a few times. The chain joins TRBV12-3 or TRBV12-4 to TRBJ1-3; D is perhaps TRBD1 (5 bases). V lost 6 bases to trimming and J lost 4 bases, with 10 bases between them. The CDR3 consists of 13 residues. This CDR3 reads CASSRNRGNTIYF. Here the CDR3 DNA reads TGTGCCAGCAGCCGGAACAGGGGAAACACCATATATTTT.

The chain recombines TRBV20-1 with TRBJ1-4; D call uncertain. Trimming took 4 bases from V and 7 from J, leaving 13 bases between them. The CDR3 totals 13 residues. Germline V lookup: CDR1 DFQATT, CDR2 SNEGSKA (reference sequence). CDR3 nucleotide sequence: TGCAGTGCTATCAAGGGCAACGCTGAAAAACTGTTTTTT. This translates into CSAIKGNAEKLFF.

This clonotype was seen once. The chain recombines TRBV7-2 with TRBJ2-5, with D perhaps matching TRBD1 (5 bases). Germline CDR1 is SGHTA and CDR2 is FQGNSA. The CDR3 is 17 residues long. Trimming stripped 3 bases from V and 4 bases from J, with 21 bases between. CDR3 in DNA: TGTGCCAGCAGCTTGGGGCGGAGAACTTGGGCCGGAGAGACCCAGTACTTC. It specifies CASSLGRRTWAGETQYF.

There are a few counts of this clonotype. The rearrangement joins TRBV2 to TRBJ2-4; tentative D call: TRBD2 (6 bases). The CDR3 runs to 16 residues. V was pared by 7 bases and J by 2 bases, with 18 bases between. The germline V gene encodes CDR1 SNHLY and CDR2 FYNNEI. The chain's CDR3 is CASKEWRDGSKNIQYF. DNA for the CDR3: TGTGCCAGCAAGGAGTGGAGGGACGGATCCAAAAACATTCAGTACTTC.

The chain has TRBV10-3 and TRBJ2-1, with TRBD1 matching 9 bases. Near its end, the DNA agrees better with TRBJ2-5, so the J call may be wrong. There are 14 residues in the CDR3. Germline assignment: CDR1 ENHRY and CDR2 SYGVKD. The CDR3 spells CAISLDRGGETQYF. The CDR3 DNA follows: TGTGCCATCAGCCTGGACAGGGGAGGGGAGACCCAGTACTTC.

The CDR3 bases are TGTGCCATCAGTCTAACAGGGCTAAGCAATCAGCCCCAGCATTTT. It specifies CAISLTGLSNQPQHF. V is TRBV10-3 and J is TRBJ1-5, with D maybe TRBD1 (6 bases). Between the trimmed V and J ends, which lost 5 bases and 1 base, there was a span of 12 bases. Germline V gene lookup returns CDR1 ENHRY and CDR2 SYGVKD. The CDR3 totals 15 residues.

This clonotype turned up a few times. The CDR3 region is CASSGQGNSPLHF. The CDR3 nucleotides read TGTGCCAGCAGCGGACAGGGAAATTCACCCCTCCACTTT. The V gene is TRBV7-2, the J gene TRBJ1-6; the match to TRBD1 covers 8 bases. The ends lost 5 bases at V and 7 bases at J; junction bases unmatched: 1. Per germline, CDR1 SGHTA and CDR2 FQGNSA. CDR3 length equals 13 residues.

The table lists this clonotype with a few counts. This chain uses TRBV24-1 with TRBJ2-3, with D perhaps given as TRBD1 or TRBD2 (5 bases each). The V and J ends lost 5 bases and 5 bases respectively, with 13 bases between them. The CDR3 is 14 amino acids. In germline, CDR1 is KGHDR, CDR2 SFDVKD. The CDR3: CATSGDLVGDTQYF. CDR3 coding DNA: TGTGCCACCAGTGGGGACCTAGTGGGAGATACGCAGTATTTT.

The sample holds a few counts of this clonotype. The gene calls are TRBV5-1 and TRBJ1-1; possibly TRBD1 for D (5 bases). Per germline, CDR1 SGHRS and CDR2 YFSETQ. The CDR3 is 15 residues long. Trimming pared 1 base from V and 0 bases from J, leaving 10 bases between. CDR3 bases: TGCGCCAGCAGCTTGTCCCCAGGGATGAACACTGAAGCTTTCTTT. Translated: CASSLSPGMNTEAFF.

This clonotype appeared a few times. The chain employs TRBV7-2 and TRBJ2-1; possible D gene TRBD2, 5 bases. The J call is uncertain, as TRBJ2-7 better fits the DNA end. The germline V gene has CDR1 SGHTA and CDR2 FQGNSA. CDR3 length: 14 residues. This CDR3 reads CASSRLRASYEQYF. CDR3 nucleotides: TGTGCCAGCAGCCGACTACGGGCCTCCTACGAGCAGTACTTC.

This clonotype has only a few counts. The chain combines TRBV20-1 with TRBJ2-2; TRBD2 aligns across 7 bases. Per germline, CDR1 DFQATT and CDR2 SNEGSKA (reference sequence). V was clipped by 5 bases and J by 0 bases; unmatched bases: 3. The CDR3 length is 14 residues. The CDR3 loop reads CSAAGDPNTGELFF. CDR3 DNA: TGCAGTGCTGCGGGGGATCCGAACACCGGGGAGCTGTTTTTT.

The gene calls are TRBV25-1 and TRBJ2-5; perhaps TRBD2 as D (6 bases). V lost 0 bases to trimming and J lost 4 bases, with 21 bases between them. CDR1 and CDR2 (germline): MGHDK, SYGVNS. This CDR3 comprises 18 residues. CDR3 sequence reads: CASSEYSGGNSPGETQYF. The CDR3 region has the DNA TGTGCCAGCAGTGAATATAGTGGAGGGAATTCCCCGGGAGAGACCCAGTACTTC.

This clonotype appeared many times. This chain uses TRBV29-1 with TRBJ2-7; 8 bases agree with TRBD2. The CDR3 loop spans 12 amino acids. The germline gives CDR1 SQVTM, CDR2 ANQGSEA. With V trimmed by 3 bases and J by 4 bases, 2 bases remained unmatched. CDR3 sequence (DNA): TGCAGCGTTGACAGCGGGGGTTACGAGCAGTACTTC. Amino acids: CSVDSGGYEQYF.

The rearrangement uses TRBV5-1 and TRBJ2-1; 13 bases map to TRBD2. Per the germline V gene, CDR1 is SGHRS and CDR2 is YFSETQ. V lost 4 bases and J lost 7; bases outside the gene matches: 11. The CDR3 runs 17 residues. The CDR3 nucleotides read TGCGCCAGCAGCCTGAGGACTAGCGGGAGCCTTGGGAATGAGCAGTTCTTC. Translating it yields CASSLRTSGSLGNEQFF.

The chain uses TRBV7-8 and TRBJ1-3; D is possibly TRBD1 (5 bases). The V gene lost 0 bases and the J gene lost 0 bases, with 6 bases spanning the gap. The CDR3 totals 15 residues. Germline V gene data show CDR1 as SGHVS and CDR2 as FQNEAQ. The CDR3 loop is CASSLATDSGNTIYF. CDR3 bases: TGTGCCAGCAGCTTAGCGACAGACTCTGGAAACACCATATATTTT.